The entry below gives a single TCR beta chain sequence along with its context. Its matching antigen is unknown. This entry comes from a study of glioma-infiltrating T cells. Findings of the study overall: CDR3 overlap between tissue and blood was very small. Above-expected tissue-blood divergence occurred in all gliomas, most in low-grade ones.

Amplification of TCR alpha and beta CDR3 regions from RNA used iRepertoire nested multiplex PCR. TCRdb independently ran MiXCR on the multiplex PCR reads; one entry per CDR3 protein. This sample has some 90,000 distinct CDR3 sequences, with about 40% found just once. V lost 0 bases, J lost 2 bases, and 10 bases stayed unmatched. The CDR3 sequence is 18 residues long. The rearrangement links TRBV12-3 or TRBV12-4 to TRBJ2-3; the match to TRBD2 covers 8 bases. This clonotype was sampled from a human donor with low-grade glioma or glioblastoma, undergoing nonglioma brain surgery, or in good health (not recorded which). The sequenced sample consisted of glioma tissue, nonneoplastic brain tissue, or PBMCs (not recorded which). The CDR3 protein is CASSLASGNNLITDTQYF. For the CDR3, the DNA is TGTGCCAGCAGTTTAGCTAGCGGGAACAACCTAATCACAGATACGCAGTATTTT.